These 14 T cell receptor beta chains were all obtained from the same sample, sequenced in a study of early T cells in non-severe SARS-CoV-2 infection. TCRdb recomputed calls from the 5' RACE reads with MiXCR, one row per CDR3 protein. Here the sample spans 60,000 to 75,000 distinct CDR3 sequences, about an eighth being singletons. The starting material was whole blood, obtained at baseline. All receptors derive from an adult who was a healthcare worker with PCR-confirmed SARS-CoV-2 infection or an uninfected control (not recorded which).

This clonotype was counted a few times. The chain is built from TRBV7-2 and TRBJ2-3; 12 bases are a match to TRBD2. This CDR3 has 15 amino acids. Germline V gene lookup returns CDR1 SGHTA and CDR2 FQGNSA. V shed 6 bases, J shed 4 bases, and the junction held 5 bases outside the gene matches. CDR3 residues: CASRRLAGVPDTQYF. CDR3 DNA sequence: TGTGCCAGCAGAAGACTAGCGGGAGTCCCAGATACGCAGTATTTT.

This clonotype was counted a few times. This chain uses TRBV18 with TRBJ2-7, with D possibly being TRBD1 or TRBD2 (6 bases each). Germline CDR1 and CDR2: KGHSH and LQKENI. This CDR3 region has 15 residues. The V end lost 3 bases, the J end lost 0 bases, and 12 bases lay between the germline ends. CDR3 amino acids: CASSPGRDNSYEQYF. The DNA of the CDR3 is TGTGCCAGCTCACCGGGGCGGGACAACTCCTACGAGCAGTACTTC.

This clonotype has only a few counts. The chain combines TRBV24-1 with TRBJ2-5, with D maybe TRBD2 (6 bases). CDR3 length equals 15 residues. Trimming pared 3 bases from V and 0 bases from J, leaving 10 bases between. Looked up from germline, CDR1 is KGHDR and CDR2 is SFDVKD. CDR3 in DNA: TGTGCCACCAGTGATCCCCGGGACTACCAAGAGACCCAGTACTTC. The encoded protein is CATSDPRDYQETQYF.

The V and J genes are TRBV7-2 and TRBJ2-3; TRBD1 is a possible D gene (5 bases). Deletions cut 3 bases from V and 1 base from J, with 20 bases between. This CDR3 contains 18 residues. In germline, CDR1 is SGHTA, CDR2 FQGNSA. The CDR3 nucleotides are TGTGCCAGCAGCTTGAAGGGCAGGGCTATGTTTGGCACAGATACGCAGTATTTT. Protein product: CASSLKGRAMFGTDTQYF.

The CDR3 DNA reads TGTGCCAGCAGTGGGGGGCAGTCAGATACGCAGTATTTT. Translated: CASSGGQSDTQYF. V usage is TRBV2 and J usage is TRBJ2-3; tentatively, D is TRBD1 (6 bases). Trimming pared 4 bases from V and 4 bases from J, leaving 9 bases between. Per the germline V gene, CDR1 is SNHLY and CDR2 is FYNNEI. This CDR3 region has 13 residues.

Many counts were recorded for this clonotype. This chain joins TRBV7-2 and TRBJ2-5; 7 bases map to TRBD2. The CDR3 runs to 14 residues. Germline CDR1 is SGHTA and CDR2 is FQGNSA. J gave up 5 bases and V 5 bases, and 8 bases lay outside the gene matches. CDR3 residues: CASSGVGRRETQYF. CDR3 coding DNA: TGTGCCAGCAGCGGGGTCGGGAGGAGGGAGACCCAGTACTTC.

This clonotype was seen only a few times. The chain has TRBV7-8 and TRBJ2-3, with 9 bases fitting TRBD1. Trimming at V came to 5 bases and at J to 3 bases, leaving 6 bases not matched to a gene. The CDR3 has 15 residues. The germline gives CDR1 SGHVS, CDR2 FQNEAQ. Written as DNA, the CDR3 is TGTGCCAGCAGCCGGGGACAGGGTGAGACAGATACGCAGTATTTT. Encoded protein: CASSRGQGETDTQYF.

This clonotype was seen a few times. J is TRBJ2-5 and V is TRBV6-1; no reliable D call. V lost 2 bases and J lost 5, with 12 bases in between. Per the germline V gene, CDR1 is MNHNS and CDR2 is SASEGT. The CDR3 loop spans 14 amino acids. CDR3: CASSENPIGETQYF. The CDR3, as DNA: TGTGCCAGCAGTGAAAATCCGATCGGGGAGACCCAGTACTTC.

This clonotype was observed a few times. The CDR3 DNA reads as TGTGCCAGCAGCCAAGAGGCGCAGGTCAGGCTGTTTTTT. This sequence encodes CASSQEAQVRLFF. This chain uses TRBV14 with TRBJ1-4, with unresolved D. The CDR3 is 13 amino acids. V lost 0 bases and J 14 bases, leaving 13 bases between the germline ends. The V gene's germline CDR1 is SGHDN and CDR2 FVKESK.

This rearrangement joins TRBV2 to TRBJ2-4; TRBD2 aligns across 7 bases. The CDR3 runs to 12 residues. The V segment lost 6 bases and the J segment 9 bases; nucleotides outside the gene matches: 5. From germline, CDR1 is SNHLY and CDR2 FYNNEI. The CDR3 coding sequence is TGTGCCAGCAGGGGCGGGAGTCTCATTCAGTACTTC. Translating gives CASRGGSLIQYF.

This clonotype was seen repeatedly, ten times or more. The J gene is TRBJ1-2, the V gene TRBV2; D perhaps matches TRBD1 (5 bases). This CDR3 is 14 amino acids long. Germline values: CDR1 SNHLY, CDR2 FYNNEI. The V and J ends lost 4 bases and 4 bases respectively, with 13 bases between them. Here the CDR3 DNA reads TGTGCCAGCAGTGTCCCGGGACTCTCCTATGGCTACACCTTC. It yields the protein CASSVPGLSYGYTF.

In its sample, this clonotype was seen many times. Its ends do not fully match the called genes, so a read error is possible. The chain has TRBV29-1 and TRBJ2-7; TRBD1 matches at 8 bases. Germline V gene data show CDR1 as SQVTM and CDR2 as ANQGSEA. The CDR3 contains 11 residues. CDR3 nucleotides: TGCAGCGTGAGTGGTGACAGGGGACTTTTCTTC. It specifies CSVSGDRGLFF.

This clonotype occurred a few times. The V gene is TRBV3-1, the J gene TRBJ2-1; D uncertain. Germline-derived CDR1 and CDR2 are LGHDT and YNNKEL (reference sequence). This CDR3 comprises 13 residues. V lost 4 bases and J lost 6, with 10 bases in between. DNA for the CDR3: TGTGCCAGCAGCCCCTTTTGGAGCAATGAGCAGTTCTTC. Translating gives CASSPFWSNEQFF.

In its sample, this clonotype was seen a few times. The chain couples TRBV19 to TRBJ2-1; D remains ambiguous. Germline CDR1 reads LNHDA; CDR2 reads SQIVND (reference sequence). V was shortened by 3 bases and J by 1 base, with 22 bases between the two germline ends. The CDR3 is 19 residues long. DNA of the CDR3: TGTGCCAGTAGTATGATATCGATGACTTTCGGGCGATCCTACAATGAGCAGTTCTTC. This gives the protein CASSMISMTFGRSYNEQFF.